The clone carrying this TCR beta chain was detected only a few times. Its antigen is not identified. Blood was collected once per donor into heparin, averaging approximately 110 mL. Stem cell-like memory, regulatory, central memory and naive CD4+ cells were sorted via CD45RO/CCR7/CD25/CD127/CD95/CD27. Expressed TCRB transcripts were sequenced because the entire RNA isolate underwent reverse transcription. The table came from immunoSEQ multiplex PCR; TCRdb's copy has only in-frame clones and leaves some out. This table holds around 110,000 clones, 15% to 20% found once. This specimen comes from a study of beta chain features in type 1 diabetes. Study information: On cell yields, gender and age, patients and healthy donors were similar. Study-wide results and limits: Patients with Type 1 diabetes showed moderately but significantly shorter TCRB CDR3s in all four CD4+ subsets.

This TCR came from a man aged 30 to 45 with type 1 diabetes. Sequencing used central memory CD4+ T cells from blood.

Here the CDR3 DNA reads TGTGCCAGCAGTTTGACAGGGGGCGAGGGTACAGATACGCAGTATTTT. This gives the protein CASSLTGGEGTDTQYF. J is TRBJ2-3 and V is TRBV28; 10 nucleotides line up with TRBD1. Germline V CDR1 and CDR2: MDHEN, SYDVKM. V lost 3 bases to trimming and J lost 3 bases; unmatched junction nucleotides: 6. CDR3 size: 16 residues.